This TCR beta chain stems from a study of PD-1 blockade in classical Hodgkin lymphoma. Study observations and caveats: Before treatment, TCR diversity in newly diagnosed patients was reportedly lower than in healthy donors.

Time point indicated: newly diagnosed, previously untreated cHL patient sample. Thawed PBMCs were the source of CD4+ T cells, purified by magnetic negative selection. Comments on this clone: Its cognate antigen is unknown.

Assay used: immunoSEQ multiplex PCR; TCRdb lists only in-frame clones, some missing. In the table there are tens of thousands of clones, 88% of which are singletons. This receptor was identified in a human donor with classical Hodgkin lymphoma. Sequenced: CD4+ T cells from blood.

CDR3 amino acids: CASSFGGFADTQYF. As DNA, the CDR3 is TGTGCCAGCAGCTTCGGCGGATTCGCAGATACGCAGTATTTT. V and J are TRBV5-6 and TRBJ2-3; D is unclear. Germline lookup yields CDR1 SGHDT and CDR2 YYEEEE. V gave up 2 bases and J gave up 4 bases, with 11 bases separating them. CDR3 size: 14 residues.